The subject of this entry is one T cell receptor (beta chain). These data are taken from a study of blood T cell repertoires in COVID-19. Study context: The origin of the acute and convalescent COVID-19 samples was the United States, Italy and Spain. PBMCs, B-cell-depleted T cells, or T cells provided the cDNA or gDNA that made up the material.

Germline values: CDR1 MNHEY, CDR2 SVGEGT. CDR3 size: 16 residues. The trim removed 0 bases at V and 4 bases at J, leaving 7 bases unmatched. Seattle patients were enrolled during active infection and followed longitudinally. Per the original data handling: For nucleated cells, counts were estimated from reference gene primer amplification. Assay: immunoSEQ multiplex PCR; the TCRdb copy retains only in-frame clones and omits some. Clone size and V and J calls were adopted from that table, with D and trimming inferred from the DNA. The data hold about 200,000 clones, with around four fifths observed a single time.

This clonotype was sampled from a man in his 60s with COVID-19, enrolled during active disease. Sequenced: peripheral blood. The rearrangement links TRBV6-2 or TRBV6-3 to TRBJ2-7; TRBD1 matches at 9 bases. The DNA for the CDR3 is TGTGCCAGCAGTTACTCGAGACAGGGGGGCACTTACGAGCAGTACTTC. Protein product: CASSYSRQGGTYEQYF.